The 14 T cell receptor beta chains in this list originate from one sample, sequenced in a study of blood T cell repertoires in COVID-19. Using immunoSEQ multiplex PCR, the repertoire was profiled, and TCRdb retains in-frame clones only, with some absent. The sample contains 100,000 to 150,000 clones, 86% of which appear only once. Specimen: peripheral blood. The receptors derive from a man between 65 and 79 years old who had recovered from COVID-19.

The chain joins TRBV7-9 to TRBJ1-1; TRBD1 matches at 7 bases. This CDR3 is built from 15 residues. Germline-derived CDR1 and CDR2 are SEHNR and FQNEAQ (reference sequence). V lost 4 bases to trimming and J lost 0 bases; unmatched junction nucleotides: 5. The CDR3 is CASSSQGTMNTEAFF. The CDR3 DNA reads TGTGCCAGCAGCTCACAGGGGACCATGAACACTGAAGCTTTCTTT.

The chain links TRBV6-1 to TRBJ1-5, with 8 bases aligning to TRBD1. V was pared by 3 bases and J by 3 bases, with 7 bases of the junction left unmatched. In germline, CDR1 is MNHNS, CDR2 SASEGT. The CDR3 has 16 amino acids. The CDR3 DNA follows: TGTGCCAGCAGTGAGTTGGACAGGGAATACAATCAGCCCCAGCATTTT. Translating it yields CASSELDREYNQPQHF.

The chain uses TRBV12-3 or TRBV12-4 and TRBJ1-1, with D uncertain. V shed 5 bases and J shed 2 bases, with 9 bases lying between them. This CDR3 is 13 amino acids long. CDR3 coding DNA: TGTGCCAGCAGTGTCCGCGGTAACACTGAAGCTTTCTTT. Protein product: CASSVRGNTEAFF.

V usage is TRBV27 and J usage is TRBJ2-1; 7 bases agree with TRBD2. CDR3 length equals 16 residues. CDR1 MNHEY and CDR2 SMNVEV come from the germline V gene (reference sequence). Trimming took 3 bases from V and 1 from J; bases not matched to a gene: 6. CDR3 nucleotides: TGTGCCAGCAGTTTCTCGAGCGGGGAGTCCTACAATGAGCAGTTCTTC. Amino acids: CASSFSSGESYNEQFF.

This chain joins TRBV7-2 and TRBJ2-7; D is undetermined. This CDR3 has 15 amino acids. V lost 5 bases to trimming and J lost 2 bases, with 16 bases between them. CDR1 is SGHTA, CDR2 FQGNSA, per germline. Written as DNA, the CDR3 is TGTGCCAGCAGCCCCGGGTCTTTTGCAACCTACGAGCAGTACTTC. Amino acids: CASSPGSFATYEQYF.

The V and J genes are TRBV18 and TRBJ1-4; 9 bases agree with TRBD1. With V trimmed by 2 bases and J by 6 bases, 4 bases remained unmatched. The length of the CDR3 is 15 residues. Germline V gene sequence: CDR1 KGHSH, CDR2 LQKENI. CDR3: CASSPDRGFDEKLFF. DNA for the CDR3: TGTGCCAGCTCACCAGACAGGGGGTTTGATGAAAAACTGTTTTTT.

This chain connects TRBV25-1 to TRBJ1-1; 7 nucleotides align to TRBD1. Germline V gene sequence: CDR1 MGHDK, CDR2 SYGVNS. V gave up 3 bases and J gave up 4 bases; unmatched junction bases: 8. CDR3 length: 15 amino acids. CDR3 sequence: CASSDPHRGSTEAFF. The DNA of the CDR3 is TGTGCCAGCAGTGATCCCCACAGGGGAAGCACTGAAGCTTTCTTT.

The V call is TRBV24-1, the J call TRBJ2-2; 9 bases match TRBD1. The ends lost 0 bases at V and 6 bases at J; junction bases unmatched: 4. Germline CDR1 is KGHDR and CDR2 is SFDVKD. The CDR3 has 16 residues. CDR3 protein: CATSDLDRGGPGELFF. CDR3 sequence (DNA): TGTGCCACCAGTGATTTGGACAGGGGGGGTCCCGGGGAGCTGTTTTTT.

The chain is built from TRBV24-1 and TRBJ2-3; D uncertain. Germline values: CDR1 KGHDR, CDR2 SFDVKD. Trimming shortened V by 4 bases and J by 4 bases, and 8 bases separated the two germline ends. This CDR3 is built from 13 residues. CDR3 residues: CATSEAPADTQYF. CDR3 in DNA: TGTGCCACCAGTGAAGCTCCCGCAGATACGCAGTATTTT.

This chain joins TRBV23-1 and TRBJ1-3; D remains ambiguous. TRBV23-1 is an ORF; its function is uncertain. V lost 0 bases and J 7 bases, leaving 7 bases between the germline ends. The CDR3 contains 13 residues. This CDR3 reads CASSQSPVNTIYF. Here the CDR3 DNA reads TGCGCCAGCAGTCAATCGCCGGTGAACACCATATATTTT.

The CDR3 DNA reads as TGTGCCAGCAGTTTATTGACGGGGGGCACAGATACGCAGTATTTT. The encoded protein is CASSLLTGGTDTQYF. V gene TRBV27 combines with J gene TRBJ2-3; D perhaps matches TRBD2 (6 bases). In germline, CDR1 is MNHEY, CDR2 SMNVEV (reference sequence). V was clipped by 1 base and J by 1 base, with 9 bases between them. This CDR3 region has 15 residues.

The chain carries TRBV5-5 and TRBJ2-5; perhaps TRBD1 as D (6 bases). The germline CDR1 and CDR2 sequences are SGHKS and YYEKEE (reference sequence). The length of the CDR3 is 14 residues. Trimming removed 3 bases from V and 2 bases from J, with 11 bases in between. The CDR3: CASSSPRGQETQYF. The CDR3 coding sequence is TGTGCCAGCAGCTCCCCAAGGGGGCAAGAGACCCAGTACTTC.

The rearrangement uses TRBV30 and TRBJ2-1; TRBD2 matches at 11 bases. V shed 6 bases and J 4 bases; nucleotides not matched to a gene: 5. CDR3 size: 14 residues. Germline CDR1 GTSNPN, CDR2 SVGIG (reference sequence). This chain's CDR3 is CACLSSGRYNEQFF. The CDR3 coding sequence is TGTGCCTGCCTGTCTAGCGGGAGGTACAATGAGCAGTTCTTC.

This clone was observed once. V gene TRBV25-1 combines with J gene TRBJ1-6; TRBD1 aligns across 9 bases. The CDR3 runs to 14 residues. V shed 3 bases and J 9 bases; nucleotides not matched to a gene: 3. Per germline, CDR1 MGHDK and CDR2 SYGVNS. This CDR3 reads CASSDNRGLSPLHF. The CDR3 DNA follows: TGTGCCAGCAGTGATAACAGGGGGCTTTCACCCCTCCACTTT.